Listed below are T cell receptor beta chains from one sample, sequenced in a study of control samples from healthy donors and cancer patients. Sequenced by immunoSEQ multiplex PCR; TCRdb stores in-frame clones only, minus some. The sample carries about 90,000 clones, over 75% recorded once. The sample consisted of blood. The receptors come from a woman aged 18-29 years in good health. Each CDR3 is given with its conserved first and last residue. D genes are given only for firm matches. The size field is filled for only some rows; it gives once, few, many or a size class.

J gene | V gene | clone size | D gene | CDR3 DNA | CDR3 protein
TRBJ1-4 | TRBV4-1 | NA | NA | TGCGCCAGCAGCCAAGTTGGACCGGGAACTAATGAAAAACTGTTTTTT | CASSQVGPGTNEKLFF
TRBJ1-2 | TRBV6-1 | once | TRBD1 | TGTGCCAGCAGTGAGGGGACAGTTAGCTACACCTTC | CASSEGTVSYTF
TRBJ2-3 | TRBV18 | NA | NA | TGTGCCAGCTCACCTTCCCTGGCGGGGGCCGACGGGACGCAGTATTTT | CASSPSLAGADGTQYF
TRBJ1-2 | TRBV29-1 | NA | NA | TGCAGCGTTGATCTAGAGAAGGGCGGTTATGGCTACACCTTC | CSVDLEKGGYGYTF
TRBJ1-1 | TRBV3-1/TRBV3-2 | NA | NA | TGTGCCAGCAGCCAAGAACAGGGAGGGGGAGAAGCTTTCTTT | CASSQEQGGGEAFF
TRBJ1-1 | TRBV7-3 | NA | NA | TGTGCCAGCAGCCCGCCGGGTGGCACTGAAGCTTTCTTT | CASSPPGGTEAFF
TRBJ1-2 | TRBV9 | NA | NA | TGTGCCAGCAGCGTAGCGCAGGGAAATCAGGGCTACACCTTC | CASSVAQGNQGYTF
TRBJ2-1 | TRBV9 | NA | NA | TGTGCCGGCAGCGAACATCAGAGGGTCATCTACAATGAGCAGTTCTTC | CAGSEHQRVIYNEQFF
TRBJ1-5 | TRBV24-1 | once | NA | TGTGCCACCAGTGATTTCTCGTTCAATCAGCCCCAGCATTTT | CATSDFSFNQPQHF
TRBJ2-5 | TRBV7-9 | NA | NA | TGTGCCAGCAGCTTAGGGGACAAAGCTCTGCAAGAGACCCAGTACTTC | CASSLGDKALQETQYF
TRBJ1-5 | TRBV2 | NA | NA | TGTGCCAGCATCGAAGGAGGCCCCGGGAGCAATCAGCCCCAGCATTTT | CASIEGGPGSNQPQHF
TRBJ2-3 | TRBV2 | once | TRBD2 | TGTGCCAGCAGTGAAATAGCGGGTGCAGATACGCAGTATTTT | CASSEIAGADTQYF
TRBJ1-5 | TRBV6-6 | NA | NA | TGTGCCAGCAGCCCGGTCAGCAATCAGCCCCAGCATTTT | CASSPVSNQPQHF
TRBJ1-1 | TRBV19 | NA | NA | TGTGCCAGTAGTATAGGGACAACCAGGGATTTGGCCACTGAAGCTTTCTTT | CASSIGTTRDLATEAFF
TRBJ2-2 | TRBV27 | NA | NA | TGTGCCAGCAGTCCGGGGAGGGACAGCCGCACCGGGGAGCTGTTTTTT | CASSPGRDSRTGELFF
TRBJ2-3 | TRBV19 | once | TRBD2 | TGTGCCAGTAGCCATCGACTAGCGGGGGGCACAGATACGCAGTATTTT | CASSHRLAGGTDTQYF
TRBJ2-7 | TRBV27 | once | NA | TGTGCCAGCCAAGGGTCGGGCGAGCAGTACTTC | CASQGSGEQYF
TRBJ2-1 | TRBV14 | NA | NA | TGTGCCAGCAGCCCCACAGGGGGGGCCTACAATGAGCAGTTCTTC | CASSPTGGAYNEQFF
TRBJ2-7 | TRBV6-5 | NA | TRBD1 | TGTGCCAGCCACAGGGACAGGGGTCCCTACGAGCAGTACTTC | CASHRDRGPYEQYF
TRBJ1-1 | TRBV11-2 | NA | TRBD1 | TGTGCCAGCAGCTCGTTCTACGACAGGGTGAACACTGAAGCTTTCTTT | CASSSFYDRVNTEAFF
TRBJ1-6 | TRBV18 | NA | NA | TGTGCCAGCTCACCACAGCCTAATTCACCCCTCCACTTT | CASSPQPNSPLHF
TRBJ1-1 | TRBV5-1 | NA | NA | TGCGCCAGCAGCTCCGGTCCCGGGTCGACAGAGATGAACACTGAAGCTTTCTTT | CASSSGPGSTEMNTEAFF
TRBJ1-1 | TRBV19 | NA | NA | TGTGCCAGTAGAACGGGCATGAACACTGAAGCTTTCTTT | CASRTGMNTEAFF
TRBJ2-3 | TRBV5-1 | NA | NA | TGCGCCAGCAGCTTGTACGGAGATGGCACAGATACGCAGTATTTT | CASSLYGDGTDTQYF
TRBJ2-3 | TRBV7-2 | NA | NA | TGTGCCAGCAGCGCGGGATCTAGAGATACGCAGTATTTT | CASSAGSRDTQYF
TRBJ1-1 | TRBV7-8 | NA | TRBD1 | TGTGCCAGCAGCTTAGGGACAGGGGCCGTGAACACTGAAGCTTTCTTT | CASSLGTGAVNTEAFF
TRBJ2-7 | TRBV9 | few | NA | TGTGCCAGCAGCCCCCACCCCCTAGAAGACCTCCCCTACGAGCAGTACTTC | CASSPHPLEDLPYEQYF
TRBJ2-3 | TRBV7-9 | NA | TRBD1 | TGTGCCATCTCTCCGGGACAGGGGTTCGCAGATACGCAGTATTTT | CAISPGQGFADTQYF
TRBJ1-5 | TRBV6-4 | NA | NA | TGTGCCAGCAGTCACGGAGACAATCAGCCCCAGCATTTT | CASSHGDNQPQHF
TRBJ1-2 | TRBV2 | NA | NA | TGTGCCAGCAGTGATGGAGTTAACTATGGCTACACCTTC | CASSDGVNYGYTF
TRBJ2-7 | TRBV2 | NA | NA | TGTGCCAGCAGTGGCAACGAGCAGTACTTC | CASSGNEQYF
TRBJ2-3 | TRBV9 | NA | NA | TGTGCCAGCAGCGTAGGGGGCGATTTAATAGATACGCAGTATTTT | CASSVGGDLIDTQYF
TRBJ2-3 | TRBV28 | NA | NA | TGTGCCAGCAGTTTATCCGAGGGTTACACAGATACGCAGTATTTT | CASSLSEGYTDTQYF
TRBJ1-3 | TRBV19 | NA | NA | TGTGCCAGCCTCGACTTGAGCTCTGGAAACACCATATATTTT | CASLDLSSGNTIYF
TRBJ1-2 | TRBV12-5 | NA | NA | TGTGCCAGTAGTGGCCCGGGAGTCTACTATGGCTACACCTTC | CASSGPGVYYGYTF
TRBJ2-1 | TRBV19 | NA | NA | TGTGCCAGCTCCCACGGCTCCTACAATGAGCAGTTCTTC | CASSHGSYNEQFF
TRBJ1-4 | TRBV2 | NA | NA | TGTGCCAGCAGGACCAATGAAAAACTGTTTTTT | CASRTNEKLFF
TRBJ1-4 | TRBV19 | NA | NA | TGTGCCAGTAGTATAGACAGGTCAGGAGCAACTAATGAAAAACTGTTTTTT | CASSIDRSGATNEKLFF
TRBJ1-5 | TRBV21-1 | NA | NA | TGTGCCAGCAGCAAACTAAATCAGCCCCAGCATTTT | CASSKLNQPQHF
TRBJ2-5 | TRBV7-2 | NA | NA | TGTGCCAGCAGCCCCGGTTACTTGGAAGAGACCCAGTACTTC | CASSPGYLEETQYF